This entry concerns a single TCR beta chain. As yet, its antigen is unknown. Primers: 60 Vbeta forward and 13 Jbeta reverse. Sequencing was performed with immunoSEQ multiplex PCR; in TCRdb, only in-frame clones are kept and a portion is missing. The table has approximately 150,000 clones, roughly 80% seen once; the top ten hold more than 3.5%. This entry belongs to a study of cytomegalovirus exposure and HLA in healthy donors. Study-level results: A later analysis showed TCR association rates differing by HLA locus, peaking at DRB1 and lowest at HLA-C. In a later analysis, V- and J-gene trimming of beta chains associated with a DCLRE1C missense variant, replicated independently. Productive status was seen about 90% or about 30% of the time for most TCR beta V segments in an earlier analysis.

This clonotype was sampled from a man aged 40-55 years in good health and CMV-seronegative. Sequenced sample: PBMCs.

This chain's CDR3 is CASSYEGAQHF. The CDR3 DNA follows: TGTGCCAGCAGTTATGAGGGGGCCCAGCATTTT. V and J are TRBV6-1 and TRBJ1-5; D is possibly TRBD1 (6 bases). The CDR3 contains 11 residues. Germline V gene sequence: CDR1 MNHNS, CDR2 SASEGT. V shed 5 bases and J shed 11 bases, with 10 bases lying between them.